The rows below give T cell receptor beta chains drawn from one sample of a study of technical replicates of blood from several donors. Method: immunoSEQ multiplex PCR; TCRdb's copy keeps in-frame clones and lacks some. The sample has around 15,000 clones; 87% are singletons. The sample comprised PBMCs. Receptors were obtained from a human donor in good health. Each CDR3 is given with its conserved first and last residue. D genes are given only for firm matches. Some rows mark clone size as missing; the rest say once, few, many or name a class of expanded clone.

d_gene,j_gene,abundance,v_gene,CDR3nt,CDR3aa
TRBD1,TRBJ2-7,NA,TRBV10-3,TGTGCCATCAGTGAGTTCCGGGACAGGGGGCTCCTAGCGGGATTGCGGGAGCAGTACTTC,CAISEFRDRGLLAGLREQYF
TRBD2,TRBJ2-1,few,TRBV27,TGTGCCAGCAGTTTAGCGGGAGTGTCCTACAATGAGCAGTTCTTC,CASSLAGVSYNEQFF
TRBD2,TRBJ2-7,NA,TRBV5-4,TGTGCCAGCAGCTTAGAAGTAGCGGGAGACGAGCAGTACTTC,CASSLEVAGDEQYF
TRBD1,TRBJ1-4,NA,TRBV28,TGTGCCAGCAGTTCGGGACAGGGGGCTTCGCGGGAAAAACTGTTTTTT,CASSSGQGASREKLFF
NA,TRBJ1-1,NA,TRBV25-1,TGTGCCAGCAGTGAAACGGGGGTCCACACTGAAGCTTTCTTT,CASSETGVHTEAFF
NA,TRBJ2-7,NA,TRBV10-3,TGTGCCATCTTCTTCCCGGGACTCCAGGACGAGCAGTACTTC,CAIFFPGLQDEQYF
NA,TRBJ2-7,once,TRBV7-8,TGTGCCAGCAGCTTAGACCCTAGCGTATACTACGAGCAGTACTTC,CASSLDPSVYYEQYF
TRBD2,TRBJ2-1,NA,TRBV18,TGTGCCAGCTCACCAGGGGACTACCAGCAGTTCTTC,CASSPGDYQQFF
NA,TRBJ2-2,NA,TRBV2,TGTGCCAGCAGTGAATTGGGCCAAGTCAACACCGGGGAGCTGTTTTTT,CASSELGQVNTGELFF
NA,TRBJ2-7,NA,TRBV7-9,TGTGCCAGCAGCTTATATAGCAGGGGGGACGAGCAGTACTTC,CASSLYSRGDEQYF
NA,TRBJ2-5,NA,TRBV2,TGTGCCAGCGAAGGGGGGGCGGGAGAGACCCAGTACTTC,CASEGGAGETQYF
NA,TRBJ1-2,once,TRBV14,TGTGCCAGCAGCCCACGGACAAACAGCTATGGCTACACCTTC,CASSPRTNSYGYTF
TRBD1,TRBJ1-5,once,TRBV19,TGTGCCAGTAGTACACCCCCGGCGGGGGACAGGGGGCGGCATCAGCCCCAGCATTTT,CASSTPPAGDRGRHQPQHF
TRBD2,TRBJ2-3,NA,TRBV27,TGTGCCAGCAGTTCCCGCCTAGCGGGAGGGTTGGGGGATACGCAGTATTTT,CASSSRLAGGLGDTQYF
NA,TRBJ1-2,NA,TRBV27,TGTGCCAGCAGTTTATCCCCAGTTGACCCTAGATATGGCTACACCTTC,CASSLSPVDPRYGYTF
NA,TRBJ1-2,once,TRBV7-2,TGTGCCAGCAGCTCCTTCAATGGCCCCGGGTCGGATGGCTACACCTTC,CASSSFNGPGSDGYTF
NA,TRBJ2-3,once,TRBV6-5,TGTGCCAGCAGGGATCAGCGGAACACAGATACGCAGTATTTT,CASRDQRNTDTQYF
TRBD1,TRBJ1-4,NA,TRBV18,TGTGCCAGCTCACCACAACAGGGGGCAGGAGAGACTAATGAAAAACTGTTTTTT,CASSPQQGAGETNEKLFF
NA,TRBJ1-1,NA,TRBV28,TGTGCCAGCAGCCAACCCTTCCGGGGCACTGAAGCTTTCTTT,CASSQPFRGTEAFF
TRBD2,TRBJ2-3,NA,TRBV11-3,TGTGCCAGCAGCTTATATGGGGGGGCAGATACGCAGTATTTT,CASSLYGGADTQYF
NA,TRBJ2-3,NA,TRBV10-1,TGCGCCAGCAGTGAGGGACATAATACGCAGTATTTT,CASSEGHNTQYF
NA,TRBJ1-5,NA,TRBV27,TGTGCCAGCAGTTTTCCCATTGCCCCGGGTGGTGGCAATCAGCCCCAGCATTTT,CASSFPIAPGGGNQPQHF
NA,TRBJ1-5,few,TRBV14,TGTGCCAGCAGCCAAGATCTCCGGGTTAGCAATCAGCCCCAGCATTTT,CASSQDLRVSNQPQHF
NA,TRBJ1-3,NA,TRBV9,TGTGCCAGCAGCGTAGGGACTGCCGGAAACACCATATATTTT,CASSVGTAGNTIYF